Presented here are 13 T cell receptor beta chains from one specimen sequenced in a study of technical replicates of blood from several donors. Profiling relied on immunoSEQ multiplex PCR, and the TCRdb table lists in-frame clones only, not all of them. Counted here are 50,000 to 65,000 clones, 80% to 95% occurring once; the ten biggest clones make up more than 4%. The sequenced sample was PBMCs. Receptors were obtained from a human donor in good health. Some clones in this sample may be carry-over from other donors' samples.

The genes are TRBV10-3 and TRBJ2-1; D not certain. CDR1 and CDR2 from the germline V gene are ENHRY and SYGVKD. With 7 bases removed from V and 7 bases from J, the gap between germline ends came to 14 bases. The CDR3 is 13 residues long. In DNA, the CDR3 is TGTGCCATCACGTCTCCCCCTCGGAATGAGCAGTTCTTC. Translating it yields CAITSPPRNEQFF.

V gene TRBV29-1 combines with J gene TRBJ1-1; D unresolved. Per the germline V gene, CDR1 is SQVTM and CDR2 is ANQGSEA. The CDR3 contains 13 residues. Trimming took 3 bases from V and 11 from J, leaving 19 bases between them. In nucleotides, the CDR3 is TGCAGCGTTGAGAGGTCCCGCGGAGTAAACGCTTTCTTT. Translated, it gives CSVERSRGVNAFF.

The V and J genes are TRBV30 and TRBJ2-2, with D tentatively TRBD2 (6 bases). The CDR3 is made up of 13 amino acids. Germline V gives CDR1 GTSNPN, CDR2 SVGIG (reference sequence). Deletions cut 2 bases from V and 7 bases from J, with 11 bases between. Here the CDR3 reads CAWSPAGIGELFF. CDR3 DNA sequence: TGTGCCTGGAGTCCCGCGGGAATCGGGGAGCTGTTTTTT. The full variable domain, with the rest looked up from reference TRBV30 and TRBJ2-2, is SQTIHQWPATLVQPVGSPLSLECTVEGTSNPNLYWYRQAAGRGLQLLFYSVGIGQISSEVPQNLSASRPQDRQFILSSKKLLLSDSGFYLCAWSPAGIGELFFGEGSRLTVL.

The chain links TRBV12-5 to TRBJ2-7; D uncertain. The V gene lost 6 bases and the J gene lost 1 base, with 4 bases spanning the gap. In germline, CDR1 is LGHNT, CDR2 FRNRAP. The CDR3 has 11 residues. For the CDR3, the DNA is TGTGCTAGTGGGTCGTCCTACGAGCAGTACTTC. It encodes CASGSSYEQYF.

The CDR3 DNA reads TGCGCCAGCAGCTACTTGGGACTATCCTACAATGAGCAGTTCTTC. It encodes CASSYLGLSYNEQFF. V and J are TRBV5-1 and TRBJ2-1, with 7 bases lining up with TRBD2. Per the germline V gene, CDR1 is SGHRS and CDR2 is YFSETQ. Losses at the gene ends were 3 bases for V and 1 base for J; bases not matched to a gene: 4. The CDR3 totals 15 residues.

This chain links TRBV19 with TRBJ2-5; 8 bases align to TRBD1. Trimming removed 3 bases from V and 5 bases from J; junction bases left unmatched: 5. Germline-derived CDR1 and CDR2 are LNHDA and SQIVND (reference sequence). This CDR3 has 14 residues. CDR3 sequence reads: CASSMQGAIETQYF. In nucleotides, the CDR3 is TGTGCCAGTAGTATGCAGGGGGCAATTGAGACCCAGTACTTC.

The chain joins TRBV5-4 to TRBJ2-3; TRBD2 aligns across 13 bases. The CDR3 spans 16 residues. After removal of 1 base from V and 4 bases from J, the junction contained 3 bases not matched to a gene. Per the germline V gene, CDR1 is SGHNT and CDR2 is YYREEE (reference sequence). CDR3 region: CASSLITSGGADTQYF. CDR3 sequence (DNA): TGTGCCAGCAGCTTGATCACTAGCGGGGGGGCAGATACGCAGTATTTT.

V is TRBV5-1 and J is TRBJ1-4; a possible D gene is TRBD1 (5 bases). V was clipped by 7 bases and J by 3 bases, with 16 bases between them. This CDR3 is built from 15 residues. Germline V lookup: CDR1 SGHRS, CDR2 YFSETQ. The CDR3 coding sequence is TGCGCCAGCTGTCCCTATGGGGCAGCTAATGAAAAACTGTTTTTT. It specifies CASCPYGAANEKLFF.

This chain links TRBV18 with TRBJ2-7, with a weak D call TRBD2 (5 bases). Germline V gene lookup returns CDR1 KGHSH and CDR2 LQKENI. With 4 bases removed from V and 7 bases from J, the gap between germline ends came to 17 bases. The CDR3 totals 14 residues. CDR3 nucleotide sequence: TGTGCCAGCTCACTTACTAGTGCCCTCGGAGAGCAGTACTTC. Protein sequence: CASSLTSALGEQYF.

This clone has only a few counts. The gene calls are TRBV6-1 and TRBJ2-7; perhaps TRBD1 as D (6 bases). This CDR3 is 11 amino acids long. The V end was cut by 6 bases, the J end by 3 bases, with 6 bases between. Per the germline V gene, CDR1 is MNHNS and CDR2 is SASEGT. The CDR3 here is CASRDSYEQYF. The CDR3 nucleotides read TGTGCCAGCAGGGACAGCTACGAGCAGTACTTC.

V is TRBV5-5 and J is TRBJ2-6, with D possibly matching TRBD2 (6 bases). V was shortened by 4 bases and J by 0 bases, with 8 bases between the two germline ends. The germline gives CDR1 SGHKS, CDR2 YYEKEE (reference sequence). The CDR3 is made up of 15 amino acids. The DNA for the CDR3 is TGTGCCAGCAGCCAGACTAGCTCTGGGGCCAACGTCCTGACTTTC. As protein: CASSQTSSGANVLTF.

This chain's CDR3 is CASSIVRGGSNQPQHF. CDR3 nucleotide sequence: TGTGCCAGTAGTATAGTCCGCGGGGGCTCCAATCAGCCCCAGCATTTT. The rearrangement uses TRBV19 and TRBJ1-5, with a weak D call TRBD1 (6 bases). This CDR3 contains 16 residues. V lost 1 base and J 3 bases, leaving 13 bases between the germline ends. The germline CDR1 and CDR2 sequences are LNHDA and SQIVND (reference sequence).

The J gene is TRBJ1-2, the V gene TRBV6-6; D is uncertain. V lost 4 bases, J lost 7 bases, and 13 bases lay in between. The CDR3 is 13 residues long. CDR1 and CDR2 (germline): MNHNY, SVGAGI (reference sequence). CDR3 loop: CASSSDGLRGYTF. DNA for the CDR3: TGTGCCAGCAGTTCCGACGGACTCCGTGGCTACACCTTC.